Only one count was recorded for the clone carrying this T cell receptor (beta chain). The target antigen is unknown. The authors sorted CD4+ and CD8+ T cells from PBMCs. This sample stems from a study of CD8+ T cells in alopecia areata. This CDR3 has 13 amino acids. The ends lost 5 bases at V and 7 bases at J; junction bases unmatched: 4. CDR1 is PRHDT, CDR2 FYEKMQ, per germline (reference sequence). Overall study findings and caveats: Sequences from scalp samples also cover resident alphabeta T cells of normal skin. Across lesional scalp, and particularly alopecia totalis/universalis, clonality surpassed that of normal scalp. Researchers reported that TCR sharing among patients proved less clear than in mice, possibly HLA-linked.

RNA was isolated and reverse transcribed to cDNA, the sequencing template. TCRdb's table, derived via immunoSEQ multiplex PCR, lists solely in-frame clones and lacks some. Among approximately 98,000 clones listed, around 59% were seen once. The source of this sequence is a human donor in good health. The sample was CD8+ T cells sorted from blood. This rearrangement joins TRBV13 to TRBJ2-3; 9 bases align to TRBD2. The CDR3 loop is CASSTGTSHTQYF. The CDR3 nucleotides are TGTGCCAGCAGCACCGGGACTAGCCATACGCAGTATTTT. Filled out from reference TRBV13 and TRBJ2-3, the complete variable domain reads AAGVIQSPRHLIKEKRETATLKCYPIPRHDTVYWYQQGPGQDPQFLISFYEKMQSDKGSIPDRFSAQQFSDYHSELNMSSLELGDSALYFCASSTGTSHTQYFGPGTRLTVL.